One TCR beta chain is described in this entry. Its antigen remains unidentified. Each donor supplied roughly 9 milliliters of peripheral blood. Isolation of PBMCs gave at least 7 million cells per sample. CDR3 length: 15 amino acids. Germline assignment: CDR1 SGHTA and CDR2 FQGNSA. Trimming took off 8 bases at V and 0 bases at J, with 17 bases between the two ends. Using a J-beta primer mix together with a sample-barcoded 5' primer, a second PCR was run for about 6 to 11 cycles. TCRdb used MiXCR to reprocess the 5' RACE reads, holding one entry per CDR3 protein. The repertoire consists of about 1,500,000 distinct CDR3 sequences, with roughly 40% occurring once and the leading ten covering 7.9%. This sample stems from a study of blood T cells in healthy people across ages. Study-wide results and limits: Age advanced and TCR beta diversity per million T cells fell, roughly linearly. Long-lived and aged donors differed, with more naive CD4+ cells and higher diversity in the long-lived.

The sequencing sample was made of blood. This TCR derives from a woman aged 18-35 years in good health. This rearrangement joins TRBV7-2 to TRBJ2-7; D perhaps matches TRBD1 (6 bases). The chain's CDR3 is CASYETGTSSYEQYF. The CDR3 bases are TGTGCCAGCTACGAAACGGGGACAAGCTCCTACGAGCAGTACTTC.